A single sample gave rise to the 8 T cell receptor beta chains below, sequenced in a study of Ad26.COV2.S vaccination and SARS-CoV-2 variants. The treatment was: about 20 received Ad26.COV2.S at low or high dose, single or two shots; a few received placebo; per-sample allocation not given. Collection of the samples took place on day 63 after the first injection of vaccine or placebo. Some clones are missing from TCRdb's copy, which holds only in-frame ones; the method was immunoSEQ multiplex PCR. Seen here are under 400,000 clones, roughly 84% observed once, and the top ten hold around 3.6%. Specimen: peripheral blood, collected in a trial of Ad26.COV2.S vaccine versus placebo. These receptors all stem from a person between 18 and 65 years old who received the Ad26.COV2.S COVID-19 vaccine or a placebo.

This clone appeared a few times. The chain combines TRBV4-3 with TRBJ1-4, with TRBD1 matching 9 bases. Looked up from germline, CDR1 is LGHNA and CDR2 is YSLEER. The CDR3 is 16 residues long. The J segment lost 6 bases and the V segment lost 1 base, leaving 6 bases of the junction unmatched. The CDR3 spells CASSQVPGQGYEKLFF. CDR3 DNA sequence: TGCGCCAGCAGCCAAGTACCGGGACAGGGTTATGAAAAACTGTTTTTT.

The rearrangement joins TRBV10-3 to TRBJ2-1, with 9 nucleotides matching TRBD2. Germline V gives CDR1 ENHRY, CDR2 SYGVKD. The CDR3 has 19 amino acids. With V trimmed by 3 bases and J by 0 bases, 12 bases remained unmatched. This CDR3 reads CAISDVLILAGISYNEQFF. Here the CDR3 DNA reads TGTGCCATCAGTGATGTGCTGATTCTAGCGGGGATCTCCTACAATGAGCAGTTCTTC.

With respect to this clone: A junction end diverges from the germline sequence, so it may reflect a read error. V and J are TRBV9 and TRBJ1-4; maybe TRBD1 (6 bases). CDR1 SGDLS and CDR2 YYNGEE come from the germline V gene. There are 15 residues in the CDR3. CDR3 DNA: TGTGCCAGCAACGTAGGGGGGGAAGCTAATGAAAAACTGTTTTTT. Its protein product is CASNVGGEANEKLFF.

In nucleotides, the CDR3 is TGCGCCAGCAGCCATCCTGGTGGGGGCTACACCTTC. Protein: CASSHPGGGYTF. The chain couples TRBV4-1 to TRBJ1-2; D is ambiguous. V was shortened by 3 bases and J by 8 bases, with 10 bases between the two germline ends. CDR1 is MGHRA, CDR2 YSYEKL, per germline. The CDR3 extends over 12 amino acids.

The chain employs TRBV5-4 and TRBJ1-4, with TRBD1 identical over 9 bases. Germline lookup yields CDR1 SGHNT and CDR2 YYREEE (reference sequence). This CDR3 has 15 amino acids. V was clipped by 5 bases and J by 4 bases; unmatched bases: 6. The CDR3 here is CASRREGQGNEKLFF. The CDR3 DNA is TGTGCCAGCAGGCGTGAGGGACAGGGTAATGAAAAACTGTTTTTT.

V is TRBV18 and J is TRBJ2-3, with a tentative D call TRBD1 (5 bases). The germline V gene encodes CDR1 KGHSH and CDR2 LQKENI. Trimming took off 4 bases at V and 3 bases at J, with 11 bases between the two ends. The CDR3 totals 14 residues. CDR3 loop: CASSQGRGTDTQYF. The CDR3 nucleotides are TGTGCCAGCTCACAGGGGCGCGGAACAGATACGCAGTATTTT.

The chain recombines TRBV4-3 with TRBJ2-2; unclear D gene. Germline-derived CDR1 and CDR2 are LGHNA and YSLEER. Trimming took off 2 bases at V and 4 bases at J, with 2 bases between the two ends. The CDR3 is 12 residues long. CDR3 residues: CASSQLTGELFF. CDR3 in DNA: TGCGCCAGCAGCCAACTCACCGGGGAGCTGTTTTTT.

The chain employs TRBV30 and TRBJ1-2; 7 bases map to TRBD1. This CDR3 has 13 amino acids. V shed 1 base and J 7 bases; nucleotides not matched to a gene: 6. Germline values: CDR1 GTSNPN, CDR2 SVGIG (reference sequence). CDR3 sequence: CAWSARGRGGYTF. In DNA, the CDR3 is TGTGCCTGGAGTGCTAGGGGGCGCGGTGGCTACACCTTC. The variable domain in full, with the rest retrieved from reference TRBV30 and TRBJ1-2, is SQTIHQWPATLVQPVGSPLSLECTVEGTSNPNLYWYRQAAGRGLQLLFYSVGIGQISSEVPQNLSASRPQDRQFILSSKKLLLSDSGFYLCAWSARGRGGYTFGSGTRLTVV.